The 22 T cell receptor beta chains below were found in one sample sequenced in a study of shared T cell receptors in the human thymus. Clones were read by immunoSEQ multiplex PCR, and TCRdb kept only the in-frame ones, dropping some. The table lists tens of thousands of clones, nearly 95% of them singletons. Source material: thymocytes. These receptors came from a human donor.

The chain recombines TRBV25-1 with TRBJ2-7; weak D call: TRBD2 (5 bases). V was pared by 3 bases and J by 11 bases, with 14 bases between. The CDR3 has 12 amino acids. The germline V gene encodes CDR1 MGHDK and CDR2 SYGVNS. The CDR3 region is CASSDRRTVEYF. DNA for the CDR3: TGTGCCAGCAGTGATCGGAGGACGGTGGAGTACTTC.

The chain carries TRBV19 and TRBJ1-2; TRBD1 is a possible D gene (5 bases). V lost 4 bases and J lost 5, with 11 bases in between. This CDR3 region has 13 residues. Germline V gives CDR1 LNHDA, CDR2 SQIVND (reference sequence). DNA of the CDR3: TGTGCCAGTAGTACAGGGTTGAGGTATGGCTACACCTTC. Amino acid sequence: CASSTGLRYGYTF. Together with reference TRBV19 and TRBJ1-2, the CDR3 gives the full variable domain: DGGITQSPKYLFRKEGQNVTLSCEQNLNHDAMYWYRQDPGQGLRLIYYSQIVNDFQKGDIAEGYSVSREKKESFPLTVTSAQKNPTAFYLCASSTGLRYGYTFGSGTRLTVV.

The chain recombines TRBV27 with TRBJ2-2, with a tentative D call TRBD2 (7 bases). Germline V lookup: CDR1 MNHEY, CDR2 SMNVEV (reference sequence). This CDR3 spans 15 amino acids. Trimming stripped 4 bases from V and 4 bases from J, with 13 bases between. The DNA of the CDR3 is TGTGCCAGCAGTTCGGGGGGCGCCGGCACCGGGGAGCTGTTTTTT. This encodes CASSSGGAGTGELFF.

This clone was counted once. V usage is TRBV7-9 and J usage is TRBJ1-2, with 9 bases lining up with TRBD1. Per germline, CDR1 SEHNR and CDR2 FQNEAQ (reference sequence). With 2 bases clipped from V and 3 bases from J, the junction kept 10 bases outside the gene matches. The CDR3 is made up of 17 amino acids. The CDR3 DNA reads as TGTGCCAGCAGCTTACCCTATTACAGGGGGCATTACTATGGCTACACCTTC. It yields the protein CASSLPYYRGHYYGYTF.

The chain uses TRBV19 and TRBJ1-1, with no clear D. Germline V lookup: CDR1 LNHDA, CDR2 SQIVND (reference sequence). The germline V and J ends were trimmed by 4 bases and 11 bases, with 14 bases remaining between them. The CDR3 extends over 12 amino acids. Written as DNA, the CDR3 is TGTGCCAGTAGTAAAACTATAAATCAGGCTTTCTTT. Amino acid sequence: CASSKTINQAFF.

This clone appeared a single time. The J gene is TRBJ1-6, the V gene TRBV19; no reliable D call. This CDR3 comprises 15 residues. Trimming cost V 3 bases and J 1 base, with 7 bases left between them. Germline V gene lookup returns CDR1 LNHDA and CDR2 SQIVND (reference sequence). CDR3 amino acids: CASSIRPSYNSPLHF. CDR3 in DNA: TGTGCCAGTAGTATTCGACCGTCCTATAATTCACCCCTCCACTTT. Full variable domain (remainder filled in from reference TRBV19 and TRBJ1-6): DGGITQSPKYLFRKEGQNVTLSCEQNLNHDAMYWYRQDPGQGLRLIYYSQIVNDFQKGDIAEGYSVSREKKESFPLTVTSAQKNPTAFYLCASSIRPSYNSPLHFGNGTRLTVT.

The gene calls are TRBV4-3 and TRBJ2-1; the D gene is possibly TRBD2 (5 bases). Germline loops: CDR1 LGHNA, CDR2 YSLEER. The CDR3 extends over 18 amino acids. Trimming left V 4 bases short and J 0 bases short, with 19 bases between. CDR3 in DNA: TGCGCCAGCAGCCGGGAGCTAACCCCCAGATCCTCCTACAATGAGCAGTTCTTC. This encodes CASSRELTPRSSYNEQFF.

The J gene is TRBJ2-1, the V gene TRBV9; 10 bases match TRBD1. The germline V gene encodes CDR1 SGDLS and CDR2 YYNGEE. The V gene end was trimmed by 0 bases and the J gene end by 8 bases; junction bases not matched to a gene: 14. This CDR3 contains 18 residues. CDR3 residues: CASSVARLPGQGRHEQFF. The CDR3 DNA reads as TGTGCCAGCAGCGTAGCCCGATTGCCGGGACAGGGGAGGCATGAGCAGTTCTTC.

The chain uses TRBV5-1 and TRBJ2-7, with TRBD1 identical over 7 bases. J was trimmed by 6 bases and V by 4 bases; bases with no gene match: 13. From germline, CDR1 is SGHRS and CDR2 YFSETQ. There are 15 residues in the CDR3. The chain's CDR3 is CASSPSGQKRGEQYF. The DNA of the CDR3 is TGCGCCAGCAGCCCATCGGGACAGAAAAGGGGCGAGCAGTACTTC. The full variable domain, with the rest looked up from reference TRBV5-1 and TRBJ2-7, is KAGVTQTPRYLIKTRGQQVTLSCSPISGHRSVSWYQQTPGQGLQFLFEYFSETQRNKGNFPGRFSGRQFSNSRSEMNVSTLELGDSALYLCASSPSGQKRGEQYFGPGTRLTVT.

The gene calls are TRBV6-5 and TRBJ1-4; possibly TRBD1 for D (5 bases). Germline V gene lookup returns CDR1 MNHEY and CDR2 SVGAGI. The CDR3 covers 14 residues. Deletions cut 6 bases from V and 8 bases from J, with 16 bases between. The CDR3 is CASRGRGEREKLFF. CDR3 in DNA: TGTGCCAGCAGGGGACGGGGGGAGCGGGAAAAACTGTTTTTT.

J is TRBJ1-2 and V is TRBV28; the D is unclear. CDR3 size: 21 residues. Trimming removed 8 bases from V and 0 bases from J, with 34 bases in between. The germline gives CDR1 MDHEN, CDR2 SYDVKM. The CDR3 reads CASHQLLIPHRKLSTNYGYTF. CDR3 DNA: TGTGCCAGCCATCAGTTACTGATCCCTCATAGAAAGTTGAGCACTAACTATGGCTACACCTTC.

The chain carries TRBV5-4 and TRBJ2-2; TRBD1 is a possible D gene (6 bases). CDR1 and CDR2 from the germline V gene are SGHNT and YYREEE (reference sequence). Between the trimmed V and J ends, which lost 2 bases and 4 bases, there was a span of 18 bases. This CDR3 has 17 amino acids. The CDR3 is CASSFTTGLPLTGELFF. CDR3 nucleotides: TGTGCCAGCAGCTTCACAACAGGGCTACCACTCACCGGGGAGCTGTTTTTT.

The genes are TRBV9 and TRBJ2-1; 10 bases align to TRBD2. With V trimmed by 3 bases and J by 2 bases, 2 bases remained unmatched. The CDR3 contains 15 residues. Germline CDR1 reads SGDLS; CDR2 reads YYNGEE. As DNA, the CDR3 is TGTGCCAGCAGCGGAAGCGGGGGGGCCTACAATGAGCAGTTCTTC. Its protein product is CASSGSGGAYNEQFF. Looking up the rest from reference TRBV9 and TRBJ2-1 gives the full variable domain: DSGVTQTPKHLITATGQRVTLRCSPRSGDLSVYWYQQSLDQGLQFLIQYYNGEERAKGNILERFSAQQFPDLHSELNLSSLELGDSALYFCASSGSGGAYNEQFFGPGTRLTVL.

CDR3 region: CAWNFSCGASYNEQFF. The CDR3 coding sequence is TGTGCCTGGAATTTCTCTTGCGGGGCATCCTACAATGAGCAGTTCTTC. The rearrangement links TRBV30 to TRBJ2-1, with D possibly TRBD2 on 6 matching bases. Deletions cut 4 bases from V and 1 base from J, with 17 bases between. The germline V gene has CDR1 GTSNPN and CDR2 SVGIG (reference sequence). The length of the CDR3 is 16 residues.

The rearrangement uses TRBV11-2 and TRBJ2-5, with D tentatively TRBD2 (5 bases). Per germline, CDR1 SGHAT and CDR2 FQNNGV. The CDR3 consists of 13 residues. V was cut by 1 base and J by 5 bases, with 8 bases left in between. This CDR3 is CASSLGELETQYF. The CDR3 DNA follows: TGTGCCAGCAGCTTAGGGGAGTTGGAGACCCAGTACTTC.

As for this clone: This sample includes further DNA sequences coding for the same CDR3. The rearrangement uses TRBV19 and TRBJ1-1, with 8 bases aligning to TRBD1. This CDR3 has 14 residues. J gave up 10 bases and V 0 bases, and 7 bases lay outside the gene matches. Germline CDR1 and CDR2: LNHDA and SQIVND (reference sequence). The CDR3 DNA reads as TGTGCCAGTAGTATAGAGGGACAGGCTTTAGGAGCTTTCTTT. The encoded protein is CASSIEGQALGAFF.

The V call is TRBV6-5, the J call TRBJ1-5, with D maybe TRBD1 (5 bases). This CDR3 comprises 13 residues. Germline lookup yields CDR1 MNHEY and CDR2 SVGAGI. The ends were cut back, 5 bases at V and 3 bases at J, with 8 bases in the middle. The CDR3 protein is CASSRGDNQPQHF. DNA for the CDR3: TGTGCCAGCAGTAGGGGTGACAATCAGCCCCAGCATTTT.

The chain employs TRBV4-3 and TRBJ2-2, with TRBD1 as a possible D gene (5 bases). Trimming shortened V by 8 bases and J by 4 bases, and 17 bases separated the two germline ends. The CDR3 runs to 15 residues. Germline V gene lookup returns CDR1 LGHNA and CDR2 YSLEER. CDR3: CASVRQIGGTGELFF. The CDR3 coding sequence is TGCGCCAGCGTTAGACAGATCGGCGGCACCGGGGAGCTGTTTTTT.

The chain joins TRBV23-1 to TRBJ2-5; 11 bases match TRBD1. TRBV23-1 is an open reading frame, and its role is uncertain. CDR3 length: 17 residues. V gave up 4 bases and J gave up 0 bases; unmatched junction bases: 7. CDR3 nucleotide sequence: TGCGCCAGCAGTCGCCCGGAGGGACAGGGGGACCAAGAGACCCAGTACTTC. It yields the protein CASSRPEGQGDQETQYF.

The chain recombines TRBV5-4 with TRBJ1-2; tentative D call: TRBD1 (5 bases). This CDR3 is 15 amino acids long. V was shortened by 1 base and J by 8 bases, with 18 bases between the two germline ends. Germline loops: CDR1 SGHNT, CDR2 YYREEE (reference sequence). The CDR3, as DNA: TGTGCCAGCAGCTTGTGGCAGGGCCACCTATGGGGCTACACCTTC. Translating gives CASSLWQGHLWGYTF.

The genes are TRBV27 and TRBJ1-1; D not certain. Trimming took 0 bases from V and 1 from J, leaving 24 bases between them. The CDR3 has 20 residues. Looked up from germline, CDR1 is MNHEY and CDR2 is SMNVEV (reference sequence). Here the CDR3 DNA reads TGTGCCAGCAGTTTATCGACGGGCGGCAACGCGTTCCCACCGAACACTGAAGCTTTCTTT. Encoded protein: CASSLSTGGNAFPPNTEAFF.

CDR3 residues: CASSLVVQGSMSFHGGYTF. In DNA, the CDR3 is TGCGCCAGCAGCTTGGTGGTCCAGGGGTCGATGAGTTTTCACGGTGGCTACACCTTC. The V call is TRBV5-1, the J call TRBJ1-2; tentatively, D is TRBD1 (6 bases). Germline CDR1 and CDR2: SGHRS and YFSETQ. The CDR3 has 19 amino acids. V was clipped by 0 bases and J by 7 bases, with 28 bases between them.